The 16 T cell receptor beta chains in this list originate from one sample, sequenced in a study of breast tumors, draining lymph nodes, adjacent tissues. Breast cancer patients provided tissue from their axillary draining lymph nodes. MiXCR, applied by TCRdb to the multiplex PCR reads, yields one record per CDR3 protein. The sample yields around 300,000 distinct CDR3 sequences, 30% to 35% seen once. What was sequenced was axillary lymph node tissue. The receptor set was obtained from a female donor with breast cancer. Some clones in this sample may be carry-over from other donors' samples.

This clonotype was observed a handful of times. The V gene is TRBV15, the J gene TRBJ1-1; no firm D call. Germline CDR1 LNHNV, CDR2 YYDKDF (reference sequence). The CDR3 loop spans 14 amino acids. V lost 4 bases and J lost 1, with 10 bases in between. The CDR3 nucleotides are TGTGCCACCAGCACCCGGACGGGGAACACTGAAGCTTTCTTT. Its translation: CATSTRTGNTEAFF.

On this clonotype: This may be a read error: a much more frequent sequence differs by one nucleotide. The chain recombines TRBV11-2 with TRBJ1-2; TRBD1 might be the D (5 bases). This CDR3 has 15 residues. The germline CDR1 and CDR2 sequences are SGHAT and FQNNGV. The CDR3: CASNPRGVTYYGCTF. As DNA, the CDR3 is TGTGCCAGCAATCCGAGGGGAGTGACCTACTATGGCTGCACCTTC.

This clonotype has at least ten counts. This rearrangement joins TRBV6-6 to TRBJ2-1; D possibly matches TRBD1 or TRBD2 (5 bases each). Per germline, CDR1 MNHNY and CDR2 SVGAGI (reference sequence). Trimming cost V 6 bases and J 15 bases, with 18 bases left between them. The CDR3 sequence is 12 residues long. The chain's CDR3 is CASSLGPSPGFF. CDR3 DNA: TGTGCCAGCAGCCTGGGACCTTCCCCAGGGTTCTTC.

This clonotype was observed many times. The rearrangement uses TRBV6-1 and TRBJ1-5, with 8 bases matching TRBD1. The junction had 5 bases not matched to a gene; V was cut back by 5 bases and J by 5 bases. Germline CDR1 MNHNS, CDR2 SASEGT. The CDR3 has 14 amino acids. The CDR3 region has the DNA TGTGCCAGCAGTACACAGGGGGGGGATCAGCCCCAGCATTTT. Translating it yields CASSTQGGDQPQHF.

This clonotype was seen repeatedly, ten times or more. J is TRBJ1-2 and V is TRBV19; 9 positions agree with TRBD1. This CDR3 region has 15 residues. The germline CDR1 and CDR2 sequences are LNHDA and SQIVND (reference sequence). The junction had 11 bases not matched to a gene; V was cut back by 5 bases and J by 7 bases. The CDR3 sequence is CASSQRDRAIGGYTF. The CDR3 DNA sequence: TGTGCCAGTAGTCAACGGGACAGGGCGATCGGTGGCTACACCTTC.

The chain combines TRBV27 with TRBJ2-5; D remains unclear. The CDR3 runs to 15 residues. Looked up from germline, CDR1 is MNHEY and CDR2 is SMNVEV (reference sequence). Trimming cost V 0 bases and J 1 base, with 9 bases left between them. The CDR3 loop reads CASSLSVQFQETQYF. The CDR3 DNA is TGTGCCAGCAGTTTATCGGTGCAGTTCCAAGAGACCCAGTACTTC.

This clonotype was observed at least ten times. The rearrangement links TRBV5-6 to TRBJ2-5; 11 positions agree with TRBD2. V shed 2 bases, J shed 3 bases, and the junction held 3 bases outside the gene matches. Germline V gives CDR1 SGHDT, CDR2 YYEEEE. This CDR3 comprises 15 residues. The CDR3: CASSFSGREEETQYF. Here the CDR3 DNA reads TGTGCCAGCAGCTTTAGCGGGAGGGAGGAAGAGACCCAGTACTTC.

CDR3 amino acids: CSATTGAYEQYF. Here the CDR3 DNA reads TGCAGTGCCACGACAGGGGCCTACGAGCAGTACTTC. V is TRBV20-1 and J is TRBJ2-7; TRBD1 matches 8 bases. The V gene end was trimmed by 6 bases and the J gene end by 2 bases; junction bases not matched to a gene: 3. The CDR3 covers 12 residues. Germline V CDR1 and CDR2: DFQATT, SNEGSKA (reference sequence).

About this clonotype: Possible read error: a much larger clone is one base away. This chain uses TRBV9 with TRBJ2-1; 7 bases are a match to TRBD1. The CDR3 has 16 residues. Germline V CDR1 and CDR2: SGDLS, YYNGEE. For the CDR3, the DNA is TGTGCCAGCAGCAAACTTAGAGGGGGCTCCTACAGTGAGCAGTTCTTC. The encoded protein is CASSKLRGGSYSEQFF.

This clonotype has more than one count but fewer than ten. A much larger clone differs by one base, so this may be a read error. CDR3: CASSLAQDTSYEQHF. The CDR3 DNA is TGTGCCAGCAGCTTAGCTCAGGACACCTCGTACGAGCAGCACTTC. The genes are TRBV7-6 and TRBJ2-7, with D maybe TRBD1 (5 bases). Germline values: CDR1 SGHVS, CDR2 FNYEAQ. This CDR3 comprises 15 residues.

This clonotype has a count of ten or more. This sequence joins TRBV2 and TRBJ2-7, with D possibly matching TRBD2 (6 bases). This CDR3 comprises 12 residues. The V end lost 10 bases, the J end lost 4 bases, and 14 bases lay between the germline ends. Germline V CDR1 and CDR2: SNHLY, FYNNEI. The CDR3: CATRDSFYEQYF. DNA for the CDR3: TGTGCCACCCGGGACTCTTTTTACGAGCAGTACTTC.

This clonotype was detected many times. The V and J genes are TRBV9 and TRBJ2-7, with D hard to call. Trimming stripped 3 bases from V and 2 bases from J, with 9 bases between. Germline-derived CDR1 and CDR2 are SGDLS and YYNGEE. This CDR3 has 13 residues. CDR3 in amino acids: CASSASPTYEQYF. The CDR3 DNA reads TGTGCCAGCAGCGCATCCCCTACCTACGAGCAGTACTTC.

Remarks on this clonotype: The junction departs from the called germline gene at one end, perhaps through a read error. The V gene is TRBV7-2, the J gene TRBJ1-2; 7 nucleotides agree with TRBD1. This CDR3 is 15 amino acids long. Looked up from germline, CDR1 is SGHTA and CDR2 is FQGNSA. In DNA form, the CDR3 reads TGTGCCAGCAGCTCTGGGGGACAGTCCTATTATGGCTACCCCTTC. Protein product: CASSSGGQSYYGYPF.

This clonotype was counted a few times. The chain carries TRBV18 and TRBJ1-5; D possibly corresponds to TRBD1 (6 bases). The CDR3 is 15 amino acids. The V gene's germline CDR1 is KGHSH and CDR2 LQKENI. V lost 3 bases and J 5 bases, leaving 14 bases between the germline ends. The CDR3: CASSPREGDDQPQHF. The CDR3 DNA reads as TGTGCCAGCTCACCCAGGGAGGGGGACGATCAGCCCCAGCATTTT.

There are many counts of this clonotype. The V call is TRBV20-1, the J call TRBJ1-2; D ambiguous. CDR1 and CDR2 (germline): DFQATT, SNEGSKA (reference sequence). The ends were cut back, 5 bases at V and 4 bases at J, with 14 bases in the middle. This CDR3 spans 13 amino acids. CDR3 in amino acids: CSAVEGTVYGYTF. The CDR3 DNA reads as TGCAGTGCTGTAGAGGGAACTGTCTATGGCTACACCTTC.

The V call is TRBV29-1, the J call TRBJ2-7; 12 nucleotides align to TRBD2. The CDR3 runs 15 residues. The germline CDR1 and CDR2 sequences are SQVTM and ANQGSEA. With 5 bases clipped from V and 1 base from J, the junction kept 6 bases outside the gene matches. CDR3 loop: CSVRAGTSGSYEQYF. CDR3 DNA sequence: TGCAGCGTTCGGGCCGGGACTAGCGGGTCCTACGAGCAGTACTTC.